These 21 T cell receptor beta chains came from one sample sequenced in a study. TCRdb itself ran the 5' RACE reads through MiXCR, one entry per CDR3 protein. The data contain about 32,000 distinct CDR3 sequences, roughly a quarter of them singletons. Sample: memory CD4+ T cells sorted from blood. Regarding subset: memory CD4+ T cells, CD4+CD45RO+CD25-. All receptors come from a female donor with breast cancer.

This clonotype was picked up one time. Since a much larger clone is just one base distant, this may be a read error. The chain has TRBV6-5 and TRBJ2-1, with D hard to call. CDR1 is MNHEY, CDR2 SVGAGI, per germline. This CDR3 contains 14 residues. The DNA of the CDR3 is TGTACCAGCAGTTCCGTCACTGGTGGCAATGAGCAGTTCTTC. Residues: CTSSSVTGGNEQFF.

The chain has TRBV11-2 and TRBJ2-7; the D gene is possibly TRBD2 (6 bases). V was shortened by 8 bases and J by 4 bases, with 18 bases between the two germline ends. The CDR3 contains 14 residues. Germline V gives CDR1 SGHAT, CDR2 FQNNGV. The CDR3 spells CASQETGASYEQYF. As DNA, the CDR3 is TGTGCCAGCCAAGAGACGGGAGCAAGTTACGAGCAGTACTTC. Full variable domain (missing parts from reference TRBV11-2 and TRBJ2-7): EAGVAQSPRYKIIEKRQSVAFWCNPISGHATLYWYQQILGQGPKLLIQFQNNGVVDDSQLPKDRFSAERLKGVDSTLKIQPAKLEDSAVYLCASQETGASYEQYFGPGTRLTVT.

In its sample, this clonotype was seen many times. The chain recombines TRBV4-1 with TRBJ2-6; no clear D. The CDR3 runs to 14 residues. Germline CDR1 and CDR2: MGHRA and YSYEKL. V lost 4 bases, J lost 1 base, and 5 bases lay in between. CDR3 in amino acids: CASSRESGANVLTF. The CDR3 DNA sequence: TGCGCCAGCAGCCGAGAATCTGGGGCCAACGTCCTGACTTTC.

This clonotype has ten or more counts. J is TRBJ2-7 and V is TRBV29-1; the match to TRBD2 covers 13 bases. Per germline, CDR1 SQVTM and CDR2 ANQGSEA. V trimming: 4 bases; J trimming: 2 bases; junction bases outside the gene matches: 11. The CDR3 consists of 17 residues. CDR3 protein: CSVVYSVGTSGAYEQYF. CDR3 coding DNA: TGCAGCGTTGTATATAGTGTTGGGACTAGCGGGGCCTACGAGCAGTACTTC.

Note on this clonotype: A much larger clone differs from this one at a single base, so this may be a read error. The chain uses TRBV9 and TRBJ2-2; no clear D. Germline V lookup: CDR1 SGDLS, CDR2 YYNGEE. V was clipped by 6 bases and J by 1 base, with 4 bases between them. The CDR3 length is 12 residues. This CDR3 is CASNENTGELFF. DNA of the CDR3: TGTGCCAGCAACGAGAACACCGGGGAGCTGTTTTTT.

The V call is TRBV6-1, the J call TRBJ2-1; D is tentatively TRBD1 or TRBD2 (5 bases each). The CDR3 consists of 14 residues. V shed 3 bases and J shed 5 bases, with 11 bases lying between them. Germline V gives CDR1 MNHNS, CDR2 SASEGT. Here the CDR3 reads CASSDGDPDNEQFF. In DNA form, the CDR3 reads TGTGCCAGCAGTGATGGGGACCCTGACAATGAGCAGTTCTTC.

This clonotype was detected many times. This chain joins TRBV7-3 and TRBJ2-1; 13 positions agree with TRBD2. This CDR3 region has 16 residues. Trimming at V came to 0 bases and at J to 4 bases, leaving 0 bases not matched to a gene. The germline V gene has CDR1 SGHTA and CDR2 FQGTGA. The CDR3 is CASSLTGLAGYNEQFF. DNA for the CDR3: TGTGCCAGCAGCTTAACGGGACTAGCGGGATACAATGAGCAGTTCTTC. Using reference TRBV7-3 and TRBJ2-1 for the parts outside the CDR3, the full variable domain is GAGVSQTPSNKVTEKGKYVELRCDPISGHTALYWYRQSLGQGPEFLIYFQGTGAADDSGLPNDRFFAVRPEGSVSTLKIQRTERGDSAVYLCASSLTGLAGYNEQFFGPGTRLTVL.

This chain links TRBV4-3 with TRBJ1-5; 8 positions agree with TRBD1. This CDR3 is built from 14 residues. The V segment lost 5 bases and the J segment 4 bases; nucleotides outside the gene matches: 4. Germline V gene sequence: CDR1 LGHNA, CDR2 YSLEER. This CDR3 is CASSLGDRNQPQHF. The CDR3 region has the DNA TGCGCCAGCAGCTTGGGGGACAGGAATCAGCCCCAGCATTTT.

With respect to this clonotype: A junction boundary mismatches the germline segment, possibly from a read error. The rearrangement joins TRBV4-2 to TRBJ2-1, with 8 bases matching TRBD1. CDR1 is LGHNA, CDR2 YNFKEQ, per germline. The CDR3 totals 16 residues. The CDR3 protein is CASSQDVTGAYNEQFF. The CDR3 DNA reads as TGCGCCAGCAGCCAAGATGTGACAGGGGCCTACAATGAGCAGTTCTTC.

In regard to this clonotype: A much larger clone lies one base from this, so it may be a read error. This chain joins TRBV12-3 or TRBV12-4 and TRBJ1-6, with 9 positions matching TRBD1. CDR3 length: 16 residues. The CDR3 DNA reads as TGTGCCAGCAGTCCTTCCGGGACAGGGCATAATTTACCCCTCCACTTT. It translates to CASSPSGTGHNLPLHF.

This clonotype has ten or more counts. V usage is TRBV7-2 and J usage is TRBJ2-1, with D possibly TRBD1 on 5 matching bases. CDR1 is SGHTA, CDR2 FQGNSA, per germline. The CDR3 has 13 amino acids. Trimming cost V 4 bases and J 2 bases, with 6 bases left between them. The CDR3 DNA is TGTGCCAGCAGCTCCAGGGCCTACAATGAGCAGTTCTTC. This gives the protein CASSSRAYNEQFF. The complete variable domain, with remaining parts taken from reference TRBV7-2 and TRBJ2-1, reads GAGVSQSPSNKVTEKGKDVELRCDPISGHTALYWYRQSLGQGLEFLIYFQGNSAPDKSGLPSDRFSAERTGGSVSTLTIQRTQQEDSAVYLCASSSRAYNEQFFGPGTRLTVL.

This clonotype was recorded a few times. The gene calls are TRBV6-2 or TRBV6-3 and TRBJ1-2, with unresolved D. V shed 5 bases and J shed 0 bases, with 7 bases lying between them. The CDR3 sequence is 13 residues long. Germline assignment: CDR1 MNHEY and CDR2 SVGEGT. In DNA form, the CDR3 reads TGTGCCAGCAGTCGGCCCCCTAACTATGGCTACACCTTC. This gives the protein CASSRPPNYGYTF.

CDR3 residues: CASSFGPQGHYSYNEQFF. CDR3 DNA: TGCGCCAGCAGCTTTGGCCCACAGGGACATTACTCCTACAATGAGCAGTTCTTC. The chain combines TRBV5-1 with TRBJ2-1; TRBD1 is a possible D gene (6 bases). This CDR3 is built from 18 residues. The germline CDR1 and CDR2 sequences are SGHRS and YFSETQ. V dropped 2 bases and J dropped 0 bases, with 18 bases sitting between them.

This clonotype was observed once. The chain joins TRBV18 to TRBJ1-6, with D perhaps TRBD1 (5 bases). The CDR3 has 16 residues. Germline-derived CDR1 and CDR2 are KGHSH and LQKENI. Trimming left V 0 bases short and J 7 bases short, with 13 bases between. The CDR3 coding sequence is TGTGCCAGCTCACCACCGTTTGGGGGACGGAATTCACCCCTCCACTTT. Translated: CASSPPFGGRNSPLHF.

This clonotype has just a few counts. The gene calls are TRBV7-9 and TRBJ2-3; no clear D. The V end was cut by 3 bases, the J end by 0 bases, with 7 bases between. This CDR3 is built from 14 residues. The V gene's germline CDR1 is SEHNR and CDR2 FQNEAQ (reference sequence). CDR3 in amino acids: CASSLGRSTDTQYF. The CDR3 DNA follows: TGTGCCAGCAGCTTGGGCAGGAGCACAGATACGCAGTATTTT. Using reference TRBV7-9 and TRBJ2-3 for the parts outside the CDR3, the full variable domain is DTGVSQNPRHKITKRGQNVTFRCDPISEHNRLYWYRQTLGQGPEFLTYFQNEAQLEKSRLLSDRFSAERPKGSFSTLEIQRTEQGDSAMYLCASSLGRSTDTQYFGPGTRLTVL.

The chain has TRBV7-9 and TRBJ2-5; D is tentatively TRBD1 or TRBD2 (5 bases each). The CDR3 is 13 residues long. The V gene's germline CDR1 is SEHNR and CDR2 FQNEAQ (reference sequence). V was clipped by 4 bases and J by 8 bases, with 14 bases between them. This CDR3 is CASSSGTSITQYF. CDR3 DNA sequence: TGTGCCAGCAGCTCGGGGACCAGCATAACCCAGTACTTC.

Worth noting for this clonotype: This sequence may be a read error, since a much larger clone differs from it by one base. This chain joins TRBV20-1 and TRBJ1-1; no definite D call. Germline CDR1 and CDR2: DFQATT and SNEGSKA (reference sequence). The CDR3 has 14 amino acids. The CDR3 DNA is TGCGGTGTTCCACAATTCGGGATGAATGCTGAAGCTTTCTTT. This sequence encodes CGVPQFGMNAEAFF.

By frequency in the sample, this clonotype is medium-sized. The chain employs TRBV5-1 and TRBJ2-7, with TRBD2 matching over 13 bases. The CDR3 is 15 residues long. Losses at the gene ends were 6 bases for V and 6 bases for J; bases not matched to a gene: 9. Per the germline V gene, CDR1 is SGHRS and CDR2 is YFSETQ. The CDR3 coding sequence is TGCGCCAGCACCCTCAGGACTAGCGGGAGTGGCGAGCAGTACTTC. This encodes CASTLRTSGSGEQYF.

This clonotype was seen a few times. A junction end diverges from the germline sequence, so it may reflect a read error. The rearrangement joins TRBV20-1 to TRBJ2-5, with TRBD1 identical over 11 bases. CDR3 size: 13 residues. Germline assignment: CDR1 DFQATT and CDR2 SNEGSKA (reference sequence). The CDR3 nucleotides read TGCAGTGCTAGAGATCTACGGACAGGGGGCCGCAACTTC. It codes for CSARDLRTGGRNF.

The chain joins TRBV5-6 to TRBJ2-7, with a possible D match to TRBD1 (5 bases). The V end lost 1 base, the J end lost 3 bases, and 8 bases lay between the germline ends. This CDR3 comprises 13 residues. Germline V gene data show CDR1 as SGHDT and CDR2 as YYEEEE. The CDR3 coding sequence is TGTGCCAGCAGCTTGCAGGGTGACTACGAGCAGTACTTC. Protein: CASSLQGDYEQYF.

This clonotype was seen repeatedly, ten times or more. The chain combines TRBV6-2 or TRBV6-3 with TRBJ1-2, with 7 bases aligning to TRBD1. Trimming at V came to 2 bases and at J to 4 bases, leaving 4 bases not matched to a gene. The CDR3 consists of 14 residues. CDR1 is MNHEY, CDR2 SVGEGT, per germline. CDR3 DNA sequence: TGTGCCAGCAGTTACCGACAGGGCGTCTATGGCTACACCTTC. Translated, it gives CASSYRQGVYGYTF.